This T cell receptor (beta chain) was captured by sequencing in a study of T cells in Graves' hyperthyroidism and ophthalmopathy. Findings and limits, study-wide: The model anticipated ophthalmopathy a median about six months pre-onset. Blood also held most thyroid clonotypes expanded beyond 0.001. Stable hyperthyroidism was separated from ophthalmopathy by a model based on 13 V-J features.

Amplification of TCR beta CDR3 regions used RNA as the template. Researchers ran a first-round RT-PCR on the TCR CDR3 using the HTBI primer set. TCRdb used MiXCR to reprocess the multiplex PCR reads, holding one entry per CDR3 protein. The data show 600,000 or so distinct CDR3 sequences, 15% to 20% seen once. This CDR3 region has 17 residues. Germline assignment: CDR1 MNHNY and CDR2 SVGAGI (reference sequence). V lost 0 bases and J lost 6; bases outside the gene matches: 8. Absence of ophthalmopathy progression within 18 months defined stable Graves' hyperthyroidism. In this sample, this clonotype turned up many times. Its antigen is undetermined.

Sequenced input: blood. V gene TRBV6-6 combines with J gene TRBJ2-7, with TRBD2 identical over 13 bases. This clonotype was sampled from a woman aged 25 to 45 with Graves' hyperthyroidism. The CDR3 sequence is CASSYSGRTSGSAEQYF. DNA for the CDR3: TGTGCCAGCAGTTACTCCGGGCGGACTAGCGGGAGTGCCGAGCAGTACTTC.